This T cell receptor beta chain was observed in a study of T-cell reconstitution after alpha-beta-depleted transplantation in children. The TCRbeta library incorporated unique molecular identifiers. One entry per CDR3 protein results from TCRdb running MiXCR on the PCR reads. The data show some 600,000 distinct CDR3 sequences, with 10% to 15% seen just once and over 2% held by the top ten. This clonotype has ten or more counts. The J segment lost 5 bases and the V segment lost 3 bases, leaving 7 bases of the junction unmatched. CDR1 and CDR2 (germline): SEHNR, FQNEAQ (reference sequence). This CDR3 contains 16 residues.

V and J are TRBV7-9 and TRBJ2-5, with 12 bases matching TRBD2. Specimen: PBMCs, mostly from graft donor cells, collected 360 days after TCRalphabeta/CD19-depleted stem cell transplant. This sequence was found in a male patient aged 10 to 17 who had a stem cell transplant for acute myeloid leukemia, so the T cells may come from the graft donor. CDR3 coding DNA: TGTGCCAGCAGCTTTAGACTAGCGGGAGCCTTGGAGACCCAGTACTTC. Amino acid sequence: CASSFRLAGALETQYF.